This T cell receptor (beta chain) comes out of a study of blood T cell repertoires in COVID-19 (dated by TCRdb to about 2020). Context from the whole study: Samples covering the acute and convalescent phases of COVID-19 were provided by collaborators in the United States, Italy and Spain. The repertoires were released in a freely available public database intended as a resource for research on the immune response to SARS-CoV-2. Where available, HLA class I and class II types were obtained from metadata supplied by the sample provider rather than from assay-based typing. Deeply sampled blood TCRbeta repertoires from subjects exposed to, actively infected with, or recovered from COVID-19 were included in the dataset. The sample metadata nearly always contained a de-identified subject ID, COVID-19 status, age in years and sex. The material from the prospective study consisted of cDNA or gDNA derived from T cells, B-cell-depleted T cells, or PBMCs. Samples came from the ongoing ImmuneRACE study (first 160 participants) plus 1,254 subjects from 6 global collaborators. What the authors observed across the whole study: The quantity of clinical and demographic metadata differed by source and by participant and was supplied without curation.

This clone occurred once. Its antigen remains undetermined. Base qualities are not at hand, and no much larger clone is one base apart. Whole blood was collected in K2EDTA tubes by collaborating institutions according to the institutions' own protocols. For TCRbeta analysis, collaborator samples were shipped as frozen whole blood, as isolated PBMCs, or as DNA extracted from either sample type. TCRbeta CDR3 regions were amplified from genomic DNA by means of the immunoSEQ Assay, a bias-controlled multiplex PCR. Processing in the source paper ran as follows. Within the assay, amplification of reference gene primers was used to estimate how many nucleated cells each sample contained. To quantify the absolute abundance of each unique TCRbeta CDR3 rearrangement, sequence reads were collapsed and filtered. For each sample, productive Simpson clonality was calculated as the square root of Simpson's diversity index across productive rearrangements. Not all clones reach the TCRdb copy of this immuneACCESS table, which keeps in-frame sequences only. Checked studies attribute under half of the gap to unresolved V genes and leave the rest unexplained. The V and J calls and clone size are taken from that table; D and trimming were inferred from the DNA. Counted in this sample were tens of thousands of clones; 79% of them appeared once. The leading ten clones occupy under 4% of the sample.

CDR1 and CDR2 were assigned from the germline V gene (reference sequence) as MNHEY and SMNVEV. From the cysteine through the phenylalanine, the CDR3 covers 14 amino acids. The CDR3 DNA has 42 bases and is translated from base 1. V gives up 10 bases and J gives up 0 bases, and the segment between their germline ends measures 15 bases. The sequenced sample was peripheral blood. The clonotype was recovered from a man between 60 and 70 years old with acute or convalescent COVID-19. The receptor chain draws on TRBV27 and TRBJ1-2; TRBD1 is possibly the D segment (6 matching bases). The sequence in DNA is TGTGCCACGGGCAGGGGCAATTCTAACTATGGCTACACCTTC. Its protein is CATGRGNSNYGYTF.